This T cell receptor (beta chain) was identified during a study of T cell repertoires in cytomegalovirus infection. Regarding the study as a whole: The study found HLA-C-restricted CMV-specific TCR beta clonotypes dominating the ex vivo response.

This clonotype was counted ten times or more. What it recognizes is unknown. Trimming pared 0 bases from V and 8 bases from J, leaving 8 bases between. Looked up from germline, CDR1 is SGHVS and CDR2 is FNYEAQ. This CDR3 region has 13 residues. TCRdb redid the calling of the reads with MiXCR, one entry per CDR3 protein. Altogether nearly 700,000 distinct CDR3 sequences are present, around 32% being singletons, with the ten largest covering 15% to 20%. Sequenced material: cultured PBMCs, taken from culture after CMV antigen stimulation. The chain has TRBV7-6 and TRBJ2-1; either TRBD1 or TRBD2 may fit D (5 bases each). The clonotype comes from a human donor in good health (CMV status not recorded). Some clones in this sample may be carry-over from other donors' samples. In DNA, the CDR3 is TGTGCCAGCAGCTTAGCAGGGGAGTATGAGCAGTTCTTC. This codes for CASSLAGEYEQFF.